This record looks at one T cell receptor (beta chain) sequence and its context. Its antigen target is currently unknown. It has no much larger one-base neighbor in the sample; base qualities were not kept. Synthetic TCR analog templates were spiked into each PCR so that absolute template abundance could be estimated from read counts. Using the immunoSEQ assay, TCRbeta CDR3 regions were amplified from genomic DNA with bias-controlled V and J gene primers. Rearranged TCRbeta segments were sequenced at approximately 20X coverage. The study's processing was this. Sequencing errors were corrected by clustering, and CDR3s were annotated against IMGT so that V, D and J genes could be assigned. Only productive TCRbeta rearrangements were used in downstream analyses, excluding out-of-frame or stop-codon sequences. To compute clonality, Shannon entropy was normalized by the log of the number of unique productive sequences and then subtracted from one. Fisher's exact test with Benjamini-Hochberg correction, at a threshold of adjusted p below 0.01, was used to find clones that differed between time points or between blood and tumor. Sourced from immuneACCESS, this table was stored by TCRdb with only in-frame sequences that have V and J called. A share of the clones is absent; for the studies checked, an unresolved V gene accounts for under half, and the remainder has no known explanation. Clone size and V and J calls were adopted from that table, with D and trimming inferred from the DNA. The sample includes roughly 56,000 clones, with more than 65% observed a single time. The biggest ten clones account for 3.5% to 5.5% of the sample.

The cohort included roughly 30 patients with locally advanced or metastatic urothelial carcinoma who were treated at Memorial Sloan Kettering on a trial protocol. Peripheral blood mononuclear cells were collected from each patient pretreatment and during treatment, giving between 1 and 8 total time points per patient. The Qiagen DNeasy Blood extraction kit was used to purify genomic DNA from total PBMCs and from tumor samples. PBMCs were collected pretreatment and during treatment, and were isolated and stored as previously described. This entry belongs to a study of PD-L1 blockade in urothelial cancer (dated by TCRdb to about 2017). Background on the whole study: All patients started therapy around 2014 and received atezolizumab 1,200 mg intravenously every 3 weeks. About nine tenths of the roughly 29 patients were males with bladder-origin urothelial cancer, and about 65% of the roughly 30 reported a prior smoking history. Patients had an ECOG performance status of 0 or 1 and had received between 0 and 3 prior chemotherapy regimens. Blood samples were analyzed at two time points: 3 weeks after treatment start (second dose) and 6 weeks after treatment start. Blood samples gave a median of approximately 150,000 T cells and approximately 80,000 unique TCRs, with a median clonality of approximately 0.08. The study was an exploratory multi-omic analysis of somatic, immune and clinical correlates of response to PD-L1 blockade with atezolizumab in urothelial cancer. Pretreatment tumor samples, along with matched peripheral blood collected serially before and after atezolizumab treatment, underwent TCR sequencing. Durable clinical benefit was defined as progression-free survival longer than 6 months, and TCR features were also tested against progression-free and overall survival. In the same patients, whole exome sequencing and RNA sequencing of pretreatment tumors were performed in addition to TCR sequencing. Durable clinical benefit was achieved by nine patients but not by the remaining 20. Pretreatment blood TCR-seq was available for twenty-nine patients, at least one posttreatment blood collection was obtained for some 24 patients, and tumor TCR-seq was available for some 24 patients.

The paper's findings and limits, for the study overall: Patients with durable benefit showed greater expansion of tumor-associated TCR clones in peripheral blood 3 weeks after starting treatment (n ≈ 22, p = 0.022). A pretreatment peripheral blood TCR clonality below the median was linked to improved progression-free and overall survival. Because the sample size was small (n ≈ 29) and many exploratory analyses were performed, the results are intended to be hypothesis-generating.

The sample here was PBMCs, taken around atezolizumab (anti-PD-L1) treatment. The sequence came from a man in his 70s with urothelial cancer.

The nucleotides read TGCGCCAGCAGCTTGGGGACAGTTACAGATACGCAGTATTTT. This gives the protein CASSLGTVTDTQYF. The rearranged segments are TRBV5-1 and TRBJ2-3; the D region possibly corresponds to TRBD1 (6 bases align). CDR1 and CDR2 are read off the germline V gene as SGHRS and YFSETQ. The CDR3 numbers 14 residues from cysteine through phenylalanine. Only CDR3 DNA is held: 42 bases, read in frame from base 1. Trimming at the junction amounts to 0 bases on V and 3 bases on J, and the germline ends lie 8 bases apart.